This T cell receptor beta chain was identified during a study of early T cells in non-severe SARS-CoV-2 infection. Study details: Unsorted whole blood bulk RNA was sequenced, with unpaired chains.

V shed 3 bases, J shed 6 bases, and the junction held 7 bases outside the gene matches. Germline V gives CDR1 SGHRS, CDR2 YFSETQ. The CDR3 is made up of 15 amino acids. The sample holds a few counts of this clonotype. TCRdb itself ran the 5' RACE reads through MiXCR, one entry per CDR3 protein. The data contain fewer than 65,000 distinct CDR3 sequences, 8.5% to 9.5% of them singletons. V and J are TRBV5-1 and TRBJ2-2; 8 nucleotides line up with TRBD2. Specimen: whole blood. This receptor was identified in an adult who was a healthcare worker with PCR-confirmed SARS-CoV-2 infection or an uninfected control (not recorded which). Here the CDR3 DNA reads TGCGCCAGCAGCTCCCGGACTAGCTCCGCCGGGGAGCTGTTTTTT. It encodes CASSSRTSSAGELFF.